This T cell receptor (beta chain) was captured in a study of blood T cell repertoires in COVID-19. Study-level information: Acute and convalescent COVID-19 samples came from the United States, Italy and Spain. The analysed material was cDNA or gDNA that came from T cells, B-cell-depleted T cells, or PBMCs.

Germline lookup yields CDR1 KGHSH and CDR2 LQKENI. The trim removed 8 bases at V and 7 bases at J, leaving 14 bases unmatched. This CDR3 has 14 residues. The table lists this clone with a count of one. In the authors' methods: The assay estimated nucleated cells by amplifying reference gene primers. Clones were sequenced by immunoSEQ multiplex PCR, and TCRdb holds only the in-frame ones, with some missing. D and trimming were read from the DNA, whereas the V and J calls and clone size are those reported in that table. The sample lists about 190,000 clones; around 91% were seen once. This TCR was sampled from a man aged 45 to 65 with acute or convalescent COVID-19. Sequencing was done on a sample of peripheral blood. The genes are TRBV18 and TRBJ2-7, with 7 bases aligning to TRBD2. The CDR3 nucleotides read TGTGCCAGCCTCAGCGGGACCGGGGCGGGGGAGCAGTACTTC. This encodes CASLSGTGAGEQYF.